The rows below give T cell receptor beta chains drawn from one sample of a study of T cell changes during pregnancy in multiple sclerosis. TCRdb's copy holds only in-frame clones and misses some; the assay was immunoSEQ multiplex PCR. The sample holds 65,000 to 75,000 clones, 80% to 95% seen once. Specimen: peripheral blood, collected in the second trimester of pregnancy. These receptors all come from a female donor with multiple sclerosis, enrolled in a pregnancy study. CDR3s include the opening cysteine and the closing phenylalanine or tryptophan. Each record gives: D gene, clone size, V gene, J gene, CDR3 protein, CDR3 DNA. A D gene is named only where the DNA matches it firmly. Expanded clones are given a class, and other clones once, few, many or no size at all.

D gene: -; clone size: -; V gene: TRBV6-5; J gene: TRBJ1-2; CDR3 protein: CASSYAANYGYTF; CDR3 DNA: TGTGCCAGCAGTTATGCGGCAAACTATGGCTACACCTTC
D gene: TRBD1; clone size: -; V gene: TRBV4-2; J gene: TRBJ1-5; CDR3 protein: CASSQEVQGIQPQHF; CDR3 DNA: TGTGCCAGCAGCCAAGAGGTACAGGGGATTCAGCCCCAGCATTTT
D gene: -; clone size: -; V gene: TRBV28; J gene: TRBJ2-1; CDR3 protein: CASSPVANEQFF; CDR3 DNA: TGTGCCAGCAGCCCGGTTGCGAATGAGCAGTTCTTC
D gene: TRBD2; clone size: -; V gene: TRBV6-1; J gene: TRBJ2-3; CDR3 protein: CAGSTSGYTDTQYF; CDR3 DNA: TGTGCCGGTTCGACTAGCGGGTATACAGATACGCAGTATTTT
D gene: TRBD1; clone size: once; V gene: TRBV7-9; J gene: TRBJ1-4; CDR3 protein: CASSLRQGSNEKLFF; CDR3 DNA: TGTGCCAGCAGCCTCAGACAGGGGTCGAATGAAAAACTGTTTTTT
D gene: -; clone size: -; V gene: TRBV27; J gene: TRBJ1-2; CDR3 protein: CASSLGEGYGYTF; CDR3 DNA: TGTGCCAGCAGTTTAGGGGAGGGCTATGGCTACACCTTC
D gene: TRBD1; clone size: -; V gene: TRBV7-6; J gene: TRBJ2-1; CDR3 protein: CASSSTGGSSYNEQFF; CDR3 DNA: TGTGCCAGCAGCTCTACAGGGGGATCCTCCTACAATGAGCAGTTCTTC
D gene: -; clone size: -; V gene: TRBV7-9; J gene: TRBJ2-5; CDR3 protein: CASTWEGTLEETQYF; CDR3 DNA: TGTGCCAGCACATGGGAGGGGACATTGGAAGAGACCCAGTACTTC
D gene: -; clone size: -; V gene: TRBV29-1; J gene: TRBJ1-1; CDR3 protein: CSVEVHGAGTEAFF; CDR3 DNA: TGCAGCGTTGAAGTTCATGGGGCCGGCACTGAAGCTTTCTTT
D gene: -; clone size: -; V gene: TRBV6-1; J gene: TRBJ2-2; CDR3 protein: CASKAWSSGTGELFF; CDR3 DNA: TGTGCCAGCAAGGCCTGGAGTAGTGGCACCGGGGAGCTGTTTTTT
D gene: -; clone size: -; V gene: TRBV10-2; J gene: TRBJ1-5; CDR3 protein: CASSEWGQPQHF; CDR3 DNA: TGCGCCAGCAGTGAATGGGGCCAGCCCCAGCATTTT
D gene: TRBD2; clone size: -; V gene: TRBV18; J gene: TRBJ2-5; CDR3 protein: CASSRRTSGLLEETQYF; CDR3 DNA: TGTGCCAGCTCACGCAGGACTAGCGGCCTTTTGGAAGAGACCCAGTACTTC
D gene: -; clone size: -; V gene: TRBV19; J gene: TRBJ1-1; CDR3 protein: CATKTVAGQNTEAFF; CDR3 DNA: TGTGCCACCAAAACAGTGGCGGGGCAGAACACTGAAGCTTTCTTT
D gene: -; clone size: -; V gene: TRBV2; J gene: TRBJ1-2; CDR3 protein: CASMEGTGYGYTF; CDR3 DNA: TGTGCCAGCATGGAGGGTACGGGCTATGGCTACACCTTC
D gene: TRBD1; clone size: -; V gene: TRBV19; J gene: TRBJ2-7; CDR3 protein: CASSPPGTGSYEQYF; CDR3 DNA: TGTGCCAGTAGTCCCCCTGGGACAGGCTCCTACGAGCAGTACTTC
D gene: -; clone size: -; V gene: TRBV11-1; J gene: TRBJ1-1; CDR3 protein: CASSLAGKNTEAFF; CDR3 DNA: TGTGCCAGCAGCTTAGCGGGCAAGAACACTGAAGCTTTCTTT
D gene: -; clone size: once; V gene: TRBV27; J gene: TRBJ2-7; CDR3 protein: CASSLYHGYEQYF; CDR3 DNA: TGTGCCAGCAGTTTGTACCACGGGTACGAGCAGTACTTC
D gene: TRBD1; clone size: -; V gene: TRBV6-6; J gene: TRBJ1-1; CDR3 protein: CASTETGGTEAFF; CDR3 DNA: TGTGCCAGCACCGAAACAGGGGGCACTGAAGCTTTCTTT
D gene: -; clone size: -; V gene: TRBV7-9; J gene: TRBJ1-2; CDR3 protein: CASSLGTGLDEGYGYTF; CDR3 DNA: TGTGCCAGCAGCTTAGGTACAGGATTGGATGAAGGCTATGGCTACACCTTC
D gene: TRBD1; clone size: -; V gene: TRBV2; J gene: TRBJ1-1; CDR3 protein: CASSVGTGGRVEAFF; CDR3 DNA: TGTGCCAGCAGTGTAGGGACAGGGGGTAGAGTAGAAGCTTTCTTT
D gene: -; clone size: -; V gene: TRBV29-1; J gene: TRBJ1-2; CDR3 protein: CSVEDVAWGGYTF; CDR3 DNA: TGCAGCGTTGAAGATGTGGCCTGGGGCGGCTACACCTTC
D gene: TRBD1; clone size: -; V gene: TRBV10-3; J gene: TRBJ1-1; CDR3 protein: CAISSRGANTEAFF; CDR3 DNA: TGTGCCATCAGTTCCAGGGGGGCGAACACTGAAGCTTTCTTT
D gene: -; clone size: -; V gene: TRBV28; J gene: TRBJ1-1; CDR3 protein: CASSLVSRWAFF; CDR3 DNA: TGTGCCAGCAGTTTAGTCTCCCGGTGGGCTTTCTTT
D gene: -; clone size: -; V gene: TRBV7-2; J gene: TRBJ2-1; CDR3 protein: CASSLVAGEQFF; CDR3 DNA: TGTGCCAGCAGCTTAGTTGCGGGCGAGCAGTTCTTC
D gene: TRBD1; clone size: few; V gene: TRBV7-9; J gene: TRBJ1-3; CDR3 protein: CASTRGQGDSGNTIYF; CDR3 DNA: TGTGCCAGCACTCGGGGCCAGGGGGACTCTGGAAACACCATATATTTT
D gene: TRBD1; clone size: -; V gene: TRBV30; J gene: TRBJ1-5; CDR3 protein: CAWSRPGQGRQPQHF; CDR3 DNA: TGTGCCTGGAGCAGACCGGGACAGGGTCGTCAGCCCCAGCATTTT
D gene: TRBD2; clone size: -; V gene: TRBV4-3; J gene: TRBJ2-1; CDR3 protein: CASSRSSGGLYNEQFF; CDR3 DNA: TGCGCCAGCAGCCGGTCAAGCGGGGGGTTATACAATGAGCAGTTCTTC